This paragraph reports one TCR beta chain. This entry is derived from a study of preoperative IRX-2 immunotherapy in early breast cancer. Treatment of the sample: preoperative locoregional IRX-2 cytokine immunotherapy. Clones were sequenced by immunoSEQ multiplex PCR, and TCRdb holds only the in-frame ones, with some missing. The sample has 15,000 to 25,000 clones, around four fifths seen once. The clonotype originates from a human donor with breast cancer. The sample here was lymph node tissue, taken after IRX-2 immunotherapy.

This chain's CDR3 is CASSGDRPSNQPQHF. CDR3 nucleotide sequence: TGTGCCAGCAGTGGGGACAGACCTAGCAATCAGCCCCAGCATTTT. The V and J genes are TRBV2 and TRBJ1-5, with 7 bases that match TRBD1. Germline CDR1 SNHLY, CDR2 FYNNEI. This CDR3 spans 15 amino acids. Trimming removed 4 bases from V and 0 bases from J; junction bases left unmatched: 3. The full variable domain, its missing parts supplied by reference TRBV2 and TRBJ1-5, is EPEVTQTPSHQVTQMGQEVILRCVPISNHLYFYWYRQILGQKVEFLVSFYNNEISEKSEIFDDQFSVERPDGSNFTLKIRSTKLEDSAMYFCASSGDRPSNQPQHFGDGTRLSIL.